A single sample is the source of the 17 T cell receptor beta chains below, sequenced in a study of breast tumors, draining lymph nodes, adjacent tissues. Axillary draining lymph nodes of breast cancer patients supplied the node samples. TCRdb itself ran the multiplex PCR reads through MiXCR, one entry per CDR3 protein. The data show about 230,000 distinct CDR3 sequences, with about 30% seen just once and about 1.4% held by the top ten. Specimen: axillary lymph node tissue. Every receptor here comes from a female donor with breast cancer. Some clones in this sample may be carry-over from other donors' samples.

The table lists this clonotype with many counts. The rearrangement joins TRBV2 to TRBJ2-7, with no clear D. Trimming removed 3 bases from V and 2 bases from J, with 5 bases in between. The CDR3 covers 12 residues. Germline loops: CDR1 SNHLY, CDR2 FYNNEI. The CDR3 bases are TGTGCCAGCAGTGAGCAGCCCTACGAGCAGTACTTC. This gives the protein CASSEQPYEQYF.

This clonotype was seen repeatedly, ten times or more. This chain uses TRBV20-1 with TRBJ2-7, with 11 bases lining up with TRBD2. Trimming removed 6 bases from V and 4 bases from J; junction bases left unmatched: 5. Per germline, CDR1 DFQATT and CDR2 SNEGSKA (reference sequence). This CDR3 has 13 amino acids. CDR3 DNA sequence: TGCAGTGCCTTAGCGGGAGGGACGTACGAGCAGTACTTC. Translating it yields CSALAGGTYEQYF.

The J gene is TRBJ1-1, the V gene TRBV5-1; TRBD1 aligns across 9 bases. The CDR3 totals 14 residues. V shed 3 bases, J shed 10 bases, and the junction held 10 bases outside the gene matches. Germline CDR1 is SGHRS and CDR2 is YFSETQ. The DNA of the CDR3 is TGCGCCAGCAGCTCGGGACAGGGACCTTTTAGAGCTTTCTTT. As protein: CASSSGQGPFRAFF.

The chain combines TRBV9 with TRBJ2-7; 7 bases agree with TRBD1. The CDR3 has 17 residues. Germline CDR1 is SGDLS and CDR2 is YYNGEE. With 7 bases clipped from V and 6 bases from J, the junction kept 22 bases outside the gene matches. The CDR3 loop reads CASPTTEMVTGSTEQYF. In DNA, the CDR3 is TGTGCCAGCCCAACCACGGAGATGGTGACAGGGTCTACCGAGCAGTACTTC.

The table lists this clonotype with many counts. The chain has TRBV6-5 and TRBJ2-7; weak D call: TRBD2 (6 bases). The CDR3 extends over 13 amino acids. The germline V gene encodes CDR1 MNHEY and CDR2 SVGAGI. Trimming removed 4 bases from V and 3 bases from J, with 10 bases in between. The CDR3, as DNA: TGTGCCAGCAGTTCCGGGAGCGTCTACGAGCAGTACTTC. As protein: CASSSGSVYEQYF.

This clonotype was seen many times. J is TRBJ2-7 and V is TRBV20-1, with a weak D call TRBD2 (6 bases). This CDR3 is 14 amino acids long. Trimming took off 6 bases at V and 7 bases at J, with 22 bases between the two ends. Germline V gene data show CDR1 as DFQATT and CDR2 as SNEGSKA (reference sequence). DNA of the CDR3: TGCAGTGCACTACCCCGCGGGAAGACTCGGGAGCAGTACTTC. It yields the protein CSALPRGKTREQYF.

The chain couples TRBV5-1 to TRBJ2-7; possibly TRBD1 or TRBD2 for D (9 bases each). V was trimmed by 0 bases and J by 5 bases, leaving 21 bases between them. Germline loops: CDR1 SGHRS, CDR2 YFSETQ. This CDR3 comprises 17 residues. CDR3 bases: TGCGCCAGCAGCTTGGGCCTAGCGGGACAGGGTCTCAACGAGCAGTACTTC. Amino acids: CASSLGLAGQGLNEQYF. Together with reference TRBV5-1 and TRBJ2-7, the CDR3 gives the full variable domain: KAGVTQTPRYLIKTRGQQVTLSCSPISGHRSVSWYQQTPGQGLQFLFEYFSETQRNKGNFPGRFSGRQFSNSRSEMNVSTLELGDSALYLCASSLGLAGQGLNEQYFGPGTRLTVT.

This clonotype was seen at least ten times. This chain joins TRBV3-1 and TRBJ2-1, with 10 bases lining up with TRBD2. V shed 3 bases and J 8 bases; nucleotides not matched to a gene: 7. The CDR3 has 15 amino acids. Germline CDR1 is LGHDT and CDR2 is YNNKEL (reference sequence). The CDR3 nucleotides are TGTGCCAGCAGCCAGAGCGGGAGGGCCGGAGATGAGCAGTTCTTC. This gives the protein CASSQSGRAGDEQFF.

This clonotype was seen repeatedly, ten times or more. The rearrangement joins TRBV19 to TRBJ2-2; TRBD2 is a possible D gene (6 bases). CDR1 and CDR2 (germline): LNHDA, SQIVND (reference sequence). CDR3 size: 14 residues. Trimming removed 3 bases at V and 9 bases at J, with 14 bases between. The CDR3 region is CASSMQGGSRELFF. The DNA of the CDR3 is TGTGCCAGTAGTATGCAGGGAGGCTCCCGGGAGCTGTTTTTT.

This clonotype was detected ten times or more. The chain carries TRBV6-2 or TRBV6-3 and TRBJ2-3, with 7 bases that match TRBD2. Germline-derived CDR1 and CDR2 are MNHEY and SVGEGT. CDR3 length: 16 amino acids. V lost 6 bases to trimming and J lost 0 bases; unmatched junction nucleotides: 9. The CDR3 sequence: CASRPVLARSTDTQYF. The DNA for the CDR3 is TGTGCCAGCAGACCCGTACTAGCGAGAAGCACAGATACGCAGTATTTT.

The genes are TRBV29-1 and TRBJ2-5; D remains unclear. Germline V CDR1 and CDR2: SQVTM, ANQGSEA. This CDR3 has 14 amino acids. The DNA for the CDR3 is TGCGGCGCACGACTGGCAGAGTACCAAGAGACCCAGTACTTC. The encoded protein is CGARLAEYQETQYF.

The CDR3 region has the DNA TGTGCCAGCGGTCAAGCGCAACAGATTTATGGCTACACCTTC. This sequence encodes CASGQAQQIYGYTF. V and J are TRBV6-1 and TRBJ1-2; D is undetermined. CDR1 is MNHNS and CDR2 is SASEGT in the germline V gene. V lost 8 bases, J lost 5 bases, and 18 bases lay in between. This CDR3 has 14 residues.

Regarding this clonotype: The junction and the germline gene differ at one end; a read error may be behind it. This sequence joins TRBV24-1 and TRBJ1-2; D possibly corresponds to TRBD1 (5 bases). The CDR3 spans 18 residues. Germline CDR1 is KGHDR and CDR2 is SFDVKD. The CDR3 sequence is CATSDRDSPLEANHGYTF. CDR3 DNA sequence: TGCGCCACCAGTGACCGCGACAGCCCACTAGAAGCTAACCATGGCTACACCTTC.

A note on this clonotype: This may be a read error: a much more frequent sequence differs by one nucleotide. The chain employs TRBV14 and TRBJ2-5, with 12 bases matching TRBD2. V dropped 0 bases and J dropped 4; count of bases not matched to a gene: 9. From germline, CDR1 is SGHDN and CDR2 FVKESK. This CDR3 has 18 residues. CDR3 DNA: TGTGCCAGCAGCCAAGAATGGGGACTAGCGGGCCGAGCAGAGACCCAGTACTTC. Translating it yields CASSQEWGLAGRAETQYF.

This clonotype was seen at least ten times. As DNA, the CDR3 is TGTGCCAGCAGCCAAGCTGGACAGGGGACGAATGAGCAGTTCTTC. Amino acids: CASSQAGQGTNEQFF. This rearrangement joins TRBV4-2 to TRBJ2-1; 9 nucleotides line up with TRBD1. The CDR3 is 15 residues long. Germline assignment: CDR1 LGHNA and CDR2 YNFKEQ. The ends lost 1 base at V and 7 bases at J; junction bases unmatched: 5.

CDR3 coding DNA: TGTGCCACCACAGGGGCGCAAGGCTACACCTTC. Its translation: CATTGAQGYTF. J is TRBJ1-2 and V is TRBV6-5, with 7 nucleotides matching TRBD1. The V gene's germline CDR1 is MNHEY and CDR2 SVGAGI. This CDR3 is 11 amino acids long. Trimming took 10 bases from V and 8 from J; bases not matched to a gene: 7.

This clonotype was observed many times. The chain links TRBV6-1 to TRBJ1-2, with D possibly matching TRBD1 (5 bases). CDR3 length equals 15 residues. The V gene lost 3 bases and the J gene lost 3 bases, with 14 bases spanning the gap. The V gene's germline CDR1 is MNHNS and CDR2 SASEGT. CDR3 sequence reads: CASSEGYGAHYGYTF. As DNA, the CDR3 is TGTGCCAGCAGTGAGGGGTACGGGGCTCACTATGGCTACACCTTC.